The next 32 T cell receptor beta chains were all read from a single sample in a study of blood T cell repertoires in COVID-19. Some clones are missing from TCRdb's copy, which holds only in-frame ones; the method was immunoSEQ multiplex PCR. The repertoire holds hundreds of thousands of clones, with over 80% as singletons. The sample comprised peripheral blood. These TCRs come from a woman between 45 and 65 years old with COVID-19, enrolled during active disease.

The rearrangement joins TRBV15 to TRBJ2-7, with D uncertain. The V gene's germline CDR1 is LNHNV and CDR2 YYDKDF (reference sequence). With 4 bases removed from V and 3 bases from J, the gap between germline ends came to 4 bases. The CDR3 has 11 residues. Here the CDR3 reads CATSTLYEQYF. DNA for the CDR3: TGTGCCACCAGCACCCTCTACGAGCAGTACTTC. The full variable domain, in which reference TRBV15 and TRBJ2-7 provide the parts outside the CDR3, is DAMVIQNPRYQVTQFGKPVTLSCSQTLNHNVMYWYQQKSSQAPKLLFHYYDKDFNNEADTPDNFQSRRPNTSFCFLDIRSPGLGDTAMYLCATSTLYEQYFGPGTRLTVT.

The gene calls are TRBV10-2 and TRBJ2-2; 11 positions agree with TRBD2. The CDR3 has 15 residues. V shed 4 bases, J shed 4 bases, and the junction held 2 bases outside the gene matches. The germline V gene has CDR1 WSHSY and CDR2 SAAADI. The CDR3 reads CASSVLAGGTGELFF. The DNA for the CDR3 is TGCGCCAGCAGTGTTCTAGCGGGAGGCACCGGGGAGCTGTTTTTT.

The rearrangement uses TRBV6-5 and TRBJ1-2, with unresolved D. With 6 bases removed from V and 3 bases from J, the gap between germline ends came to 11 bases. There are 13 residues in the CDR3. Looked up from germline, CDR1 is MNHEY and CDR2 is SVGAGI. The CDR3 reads CASRMDWYYGYTF. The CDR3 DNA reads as TGTGCCAGCAGGATGGACTGGTACTATGGCTACACCTTC.

The CDR3 DNA is TGTGCCAGCAGCCTCGCGGGGTCCTATGGCTACACCTTC. This encodes CASSLAGSYGYTF. V usage is TRBV11-3 and J usage is TRBJ1-2; no clear D. CDR3 size: 13 residues. In germline, CDR1 is SGHNT, CDR2 YENEEA. Between the trimmed V and J ends, which lost 5 bases and 4 bases, there was a span of 11 bases.

The CDR3 DNA reads as TGTGCCAGCAGTTATTATCTATCGGGGGGCGGCGAGCAGTACTTC. This sequence encodes CASSYYLSGGGEQYF. The gene calls are TRBV6-5 and TRBJ2-7; a possible D gene is TRBD2 (7 bases). This CDR3 is 15 amino acids long. Looked up from germline, CDR1 is MNHEY and CDR2 is SVGAGI. V was clipped by 3 bases and J by 6 bases, with 18 bases between them.

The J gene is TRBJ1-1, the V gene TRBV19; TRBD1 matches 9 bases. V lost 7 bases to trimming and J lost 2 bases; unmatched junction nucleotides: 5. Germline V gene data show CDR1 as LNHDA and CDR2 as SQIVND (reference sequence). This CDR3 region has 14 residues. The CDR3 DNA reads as TGTGCCAGTACCGTAACAGGGGGCAACACTGAAGCTTTCTTT. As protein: CASTVTGGNTEAFF.

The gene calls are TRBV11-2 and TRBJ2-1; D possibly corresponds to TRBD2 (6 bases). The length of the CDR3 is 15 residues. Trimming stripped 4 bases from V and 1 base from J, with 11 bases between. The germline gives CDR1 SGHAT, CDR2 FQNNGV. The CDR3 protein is CASSSGLRSYNEQFF. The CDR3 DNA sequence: TGTGCCAGCAGCTCGGGACTTCGTTCCTACAATGAGCAGTTCTTC.

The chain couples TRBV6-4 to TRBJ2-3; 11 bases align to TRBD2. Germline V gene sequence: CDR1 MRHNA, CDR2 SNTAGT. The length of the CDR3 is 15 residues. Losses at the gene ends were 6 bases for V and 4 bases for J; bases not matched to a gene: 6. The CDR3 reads CASSLLAGGPDTQYF. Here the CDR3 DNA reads TGTGCCAGCAGCCTCCTAGCGGGAGGACCAGATACGCAGTATTTT.

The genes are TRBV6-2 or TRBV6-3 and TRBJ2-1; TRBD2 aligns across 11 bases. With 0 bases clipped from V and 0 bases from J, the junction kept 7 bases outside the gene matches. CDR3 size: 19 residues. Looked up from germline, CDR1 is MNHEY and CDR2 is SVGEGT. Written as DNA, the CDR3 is TGTGCCAGCAGTTACTCGATCATAGCGGGAGGGTCCTCCTACAATGAGCAGTTCTTC. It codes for CASSYSIIAGGSSYNEQFF.

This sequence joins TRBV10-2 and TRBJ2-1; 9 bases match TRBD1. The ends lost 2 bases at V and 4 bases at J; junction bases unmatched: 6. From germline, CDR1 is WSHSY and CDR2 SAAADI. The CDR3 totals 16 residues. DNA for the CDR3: TGCGCCAGCAGTGAGGGGGACAGGGCAATTTACAATGAGCAGTTCTTC. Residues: CASSEGDRAIYNEQFF.

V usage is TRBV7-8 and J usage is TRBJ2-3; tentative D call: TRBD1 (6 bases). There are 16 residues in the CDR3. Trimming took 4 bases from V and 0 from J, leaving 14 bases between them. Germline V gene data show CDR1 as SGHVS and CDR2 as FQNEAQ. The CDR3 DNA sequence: TGTGCCAGCAGCTCCCCAGGGGCAGGGAGCACAGATACGCAGTATTTT. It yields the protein CASSSPGAGSTDTQYF.

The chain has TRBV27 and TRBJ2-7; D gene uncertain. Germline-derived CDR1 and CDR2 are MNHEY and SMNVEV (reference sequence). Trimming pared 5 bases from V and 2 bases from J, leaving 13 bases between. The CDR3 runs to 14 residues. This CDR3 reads CASSPVGDTYEQYF. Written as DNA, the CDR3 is TGTGCCAGCAGTCCCGTTGGCGACACCTACGAGCAGTACTTC.

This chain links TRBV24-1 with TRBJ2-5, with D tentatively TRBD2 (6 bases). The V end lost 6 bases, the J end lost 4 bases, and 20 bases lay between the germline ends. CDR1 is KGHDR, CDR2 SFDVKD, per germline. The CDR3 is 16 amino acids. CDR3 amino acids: CATSQVGGIAGETQYF. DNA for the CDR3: TGTGCCACCAGTCAAGTCGGAGGGATCGCCGGAGAGACCCAGTACTTC.

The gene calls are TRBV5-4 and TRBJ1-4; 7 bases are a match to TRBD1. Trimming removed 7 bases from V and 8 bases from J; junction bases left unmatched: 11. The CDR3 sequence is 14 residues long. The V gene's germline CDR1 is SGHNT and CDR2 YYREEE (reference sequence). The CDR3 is CASRGQLSGEKLFF. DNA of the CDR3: TGTGCCAGCCGGGGACAGCTAAGTGGCGAAAAACTGTTTTTT.

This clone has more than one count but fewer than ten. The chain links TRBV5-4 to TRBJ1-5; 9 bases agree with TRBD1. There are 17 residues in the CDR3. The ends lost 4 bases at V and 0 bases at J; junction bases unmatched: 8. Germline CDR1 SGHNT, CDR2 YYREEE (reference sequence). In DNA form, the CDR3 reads TGTGCCAGCAGCCGTATGGGACAGGGAGATAGCAATCAGCCCCAGCATTTT. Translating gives CASSRMGQGDSNQPQHF.

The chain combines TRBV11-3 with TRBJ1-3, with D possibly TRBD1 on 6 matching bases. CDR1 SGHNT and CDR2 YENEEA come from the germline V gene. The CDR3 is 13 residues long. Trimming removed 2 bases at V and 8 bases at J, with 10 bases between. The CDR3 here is CASSLQGLDTIYF. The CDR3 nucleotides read TGTGCCAGCAGCTTACAGGGGTTGGACACCATATATTTT.

The CDR3 here is CASSDFRDEYF. The CDR3 DNA reads TGTGCCAGCAGTGATTTCAGGGATGAGTACTTC. The V gene is TRBV25-1, the J gene TRBJ2-7; a weak D match, TRBD1 (5 bases). Trimming cost V 3 bases and J 11 bases, with 11 bases left between them. This CDR3 region has 11 residues. CDR1 MGHDK and CDR2 SYGVNS come from the germline V gene.

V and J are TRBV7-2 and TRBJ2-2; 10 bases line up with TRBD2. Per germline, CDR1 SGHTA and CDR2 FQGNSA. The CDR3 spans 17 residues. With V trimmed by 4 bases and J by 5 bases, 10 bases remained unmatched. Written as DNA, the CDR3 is TGTGCCAGCAGCTCGTCCTTACTAGCGGGACGGACCGGGGAGCTGTTTTTT. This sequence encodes CASSSSLLAGRTGELFF.

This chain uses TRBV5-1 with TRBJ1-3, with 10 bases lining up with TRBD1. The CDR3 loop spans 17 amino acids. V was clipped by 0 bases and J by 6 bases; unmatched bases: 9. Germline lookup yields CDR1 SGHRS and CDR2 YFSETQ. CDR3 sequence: CASSLANSDRGLNTIYF. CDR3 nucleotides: TGCGCCAGCAGCTTGGCTAATAGCGACAGGGGGCTAAACACCATATATTTT.

The DNA for the CDR3 is TGTGCCAGCACCCGGGAACTTCGCTATGGCTACACCTTC. Its translation is CASTRELRYGYTF. V gene TRBV5-5 combines with J gene TRBJ1-2; D uncertain. The CDR3 runs 13 residues. V lost 6 bases, J lost 4 bases, and 13 bases lay in between. From germline, CDR1 is SGHKS and CDR2 YYEKEE (reference sequence). Drawing the rest from reference TRBV5-5 and TRBJ1-2, the complete variable domain is DAGVTQSPTHLIKTRGQQVTLRCSPISGHKSVSWYQQVLGQGPQFIFQYYEKEERGRGNFPDRFSARQFPNYSSELNVNALLLGDSALYLCASTRELRYGYTFGSGTRLTVV.

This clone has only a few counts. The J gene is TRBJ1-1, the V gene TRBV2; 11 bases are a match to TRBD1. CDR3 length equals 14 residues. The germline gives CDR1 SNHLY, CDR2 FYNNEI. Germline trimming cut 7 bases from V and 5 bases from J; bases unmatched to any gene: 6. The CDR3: CASIPGQGGTEAFF. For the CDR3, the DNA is TGTGCCAGCATTCCGGGACAGGGGGGGACTGAAGCTTTCTTT. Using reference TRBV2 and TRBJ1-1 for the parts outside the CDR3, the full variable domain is EPEVTQTPSHQVTQMGQEVILRCVPISNHLYFYWYRQILGQKVEFLVSFYNNEISEKSEIFDDQFSVERPDGSNFTLKIRSTKLEDSAMYFCASIPGQGGTEAFFGQGTRLTVV.

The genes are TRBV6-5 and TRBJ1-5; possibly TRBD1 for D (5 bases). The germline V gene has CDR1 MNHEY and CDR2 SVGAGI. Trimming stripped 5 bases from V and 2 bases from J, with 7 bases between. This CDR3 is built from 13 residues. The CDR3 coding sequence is TGTGCCAGCAGTACCAGGGGCAATCAGCCCCAGCATTTT. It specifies CASSTRGNQPQHF.

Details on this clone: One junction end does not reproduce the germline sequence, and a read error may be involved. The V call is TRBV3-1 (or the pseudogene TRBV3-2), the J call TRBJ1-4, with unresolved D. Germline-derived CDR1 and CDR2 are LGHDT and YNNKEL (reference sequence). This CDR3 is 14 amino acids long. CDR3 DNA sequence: TGTGCCAGCAGGCAAGACTCCCTTAATGAAAAACTGTTTTTT. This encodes CASRQDSLNEKLFF.

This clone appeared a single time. The CDR3 here is CASSIAGTVYGYTF. The CDR3 DNA reads TGTGCCAGTAGTATAGCCGGGACAGTCTATGGCTACACCTTC. The V gene is TRBV19, the J gene TRBJ1-2, with 7 nucleotides matching TRBD1. Germline CDR1 reads LNHDA; CDR2 reads SQIVND (reference sequence). With V trimmed by 1 base and J by 4 bases, 3 bases remained unmatched. This CDR3 is built from 14 residues. Full variable domain (outside the CDR3, taken from reference TRBV19 and TRBJ1-2): DGGITQSPKYLFRKEGQNVTLSCEQNLNHDAMYWYRQDPGQGLRLIYYSQIVNDFQKGDIAEGYSVSREKKESFPLTVTSAQKNPTAFYLCASSIAGTVYGYTFGSGTRLTVV.

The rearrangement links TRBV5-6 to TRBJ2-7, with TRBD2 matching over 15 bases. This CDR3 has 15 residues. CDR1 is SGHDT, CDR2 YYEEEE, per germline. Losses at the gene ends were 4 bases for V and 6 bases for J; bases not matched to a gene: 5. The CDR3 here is CASSPGLAGGSEQYF. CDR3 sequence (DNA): TGTGCCAGCAGCCCGGGACTAGCGGGAGGCTCCGAGCAGTACTTC. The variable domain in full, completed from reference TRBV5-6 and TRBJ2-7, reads DAGVTQSPTHLIKTRGQQVTLRCSPKSGHDTVSWYQQALGQGPQFIFQYYEEEERQRGNFPDRFSGHQFPNYSSELNVNALLLGDSALYLCASSPGLAGGSEQYFGPGTRLTVT.

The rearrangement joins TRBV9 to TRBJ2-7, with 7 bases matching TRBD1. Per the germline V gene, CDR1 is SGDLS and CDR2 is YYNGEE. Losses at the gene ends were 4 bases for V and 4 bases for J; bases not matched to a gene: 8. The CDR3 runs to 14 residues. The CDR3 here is CASSRQGSGYEQYF. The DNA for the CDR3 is TGTGCCAGCAGCCGACAGGGATCCGGATACGAGCAGTACTTC.

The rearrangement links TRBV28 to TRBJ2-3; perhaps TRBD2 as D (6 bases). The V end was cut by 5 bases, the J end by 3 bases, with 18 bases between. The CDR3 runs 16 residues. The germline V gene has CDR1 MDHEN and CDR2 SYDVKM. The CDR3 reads CASSAPGLALTDTQYF. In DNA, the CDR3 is TGTGCCAGCAGTGCCCCCGGCCTAGCGTTGACAGATACGCAGTATTTT.

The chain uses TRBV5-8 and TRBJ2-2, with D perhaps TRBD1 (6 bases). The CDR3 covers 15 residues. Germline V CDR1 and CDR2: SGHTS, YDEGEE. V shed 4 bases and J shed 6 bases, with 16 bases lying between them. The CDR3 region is CASSGGLGSAGELFF. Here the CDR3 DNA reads TGTGCCAGCAGCGGGGGCCTTGGGAGCGCCGGGGAGCTGTTTTTT. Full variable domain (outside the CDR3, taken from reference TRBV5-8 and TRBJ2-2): EAGVTQSPTHLIKTRGQQATLRCSPISGHTSVYWYQQALGLGLQFLLWYDEGEERNRGNFPPRFSGRQFPNYSSELNVNALELEDSALYLCASSGGLGSAGELFFGEGSRLTVL.

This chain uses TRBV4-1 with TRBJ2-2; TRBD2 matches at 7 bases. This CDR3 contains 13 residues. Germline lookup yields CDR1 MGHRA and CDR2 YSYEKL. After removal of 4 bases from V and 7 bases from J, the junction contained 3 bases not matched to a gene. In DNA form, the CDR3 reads TGCGCCAGCAGCCCCCTAGCGGTCGGGGAGCTGTTTTTT. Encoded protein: CASSPLAVGELFF.

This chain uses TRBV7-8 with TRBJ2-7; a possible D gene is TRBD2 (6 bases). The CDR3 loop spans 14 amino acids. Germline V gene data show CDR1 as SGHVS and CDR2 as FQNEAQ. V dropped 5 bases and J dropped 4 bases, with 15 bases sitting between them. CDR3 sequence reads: CASSRAGGWYEQYF. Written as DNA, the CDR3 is TGTGCCAGCAGCCGCGCCGGGGGTTGGTACGAGCAGTACTTC. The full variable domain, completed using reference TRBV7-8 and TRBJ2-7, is GAGVSQSPRYKVAKRGQDVALRCDPISGHVSLFWYQQALGQGPEFLTYFQNEAQLDKSGLPSDRFFAERPEGSVSTLKIQRTQQEDSAVYLCASSRAGGWYEQYFGPGTRLTVT.

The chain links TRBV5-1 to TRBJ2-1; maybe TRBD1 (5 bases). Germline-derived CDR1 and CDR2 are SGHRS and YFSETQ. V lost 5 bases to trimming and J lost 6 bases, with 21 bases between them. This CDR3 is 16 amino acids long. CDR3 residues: CASSYYQGFRGNEQFF. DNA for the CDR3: TGCGCCAGCAGTTATTACCAGGGTTTTAGGGGCAATGAGCAGTTCTTC.

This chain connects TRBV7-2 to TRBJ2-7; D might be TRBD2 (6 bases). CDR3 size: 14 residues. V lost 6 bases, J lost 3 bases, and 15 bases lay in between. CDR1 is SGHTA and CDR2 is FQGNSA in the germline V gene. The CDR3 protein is CASSGRAGLYEQYF. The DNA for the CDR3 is TGTGCCAGCAGTGGGCGGGCGGGACTCTACGAGCAGTACTTC.